One and the same sample provided the 32 T cell receptor beta chains below, sequenced in a study of CD8 T cells in ankylosing spondylitis. Findings and limits, study-wide: Made up of fewer than 10 highly homologous variants, a TCR beta motif appeared characteristic of ankylosing spondylitis blood.

Their cognate antigens are unknown. Using its own MiXCR run on the 5' RACE reads, TCRdb lists one record per CDR3 protein. The data show about 210,000 distinct CDR3 sequences, roughly 6.6% seen once. The sequencing sample was made of blood, either unsorted or a sorted T cell fraction (not recorded which). Receptor source: a male donor with ankylosing spondylitis.

This clonotype was detected ten times or more. The chain carries TRBV14 and TRBJ2-7; tentatively, D is TRBD2 (6 bases). Looked up from germline, CDR1 is SGHDN and CDR2 is FVKESK. V dropped 6 bases and J dropped 4 bases, with 13 bases sitting between them. The length of the CDR3 is 13 residues. The CDR3 region is CASRASGWYEQYF. Here the CDR3 DNA reads TGTGCCAGCAGGGCGAGCGGGTGGTACGAGCAGTACTTC.

This clonotype was seen many times. V is TRBV20-1 and J is TRBJ2-1, with 7 bases identical to TRBD1. The junction had 0 bases not matched to a gene; V was cut back by 1 base and J by 3 bases. Looked up from germline, CDR1 is DFQATT and CDR2 is SNEGSKA (reference sequence). The CDR3 spans 13 residues. The CDR3 region has the DNA TGCAGTGCTAGAGGGGACAGCTACAATGAGCAGTTCTTC. Its protein product is CSARGDSYNEQFF.

This clonotype appeared a few times. The rearrangement joins TRBV6-5 to TRBJ1-2; 7 bases agree with TRBD1. CDR1 and CDR2 from the germline V gene are MNHEY and SVGAGI. V was clipped by 5 bases and J by 8 bases; unmatched bases: 5. The CDR3 is 12 amino acids. CDR3 nucleotides: TGTGCCAGCAGTCGGGCAGGGGGAGGCTACACCTTC. As protein: CASSRAGGGYTF.

V is TRBV2 and J is TRBJ2-7; perhaps TRBD2 as D (5 bases). Germline V gives CDR1 SNHLY, CDR2 FYNNEI. The CDR3 spans 14 residues. The germline V and J ends were trimmed by 4 bases and 3 bases, with 13 bases remaining between them. This CDR3 is CASSVLAGSYEQYF. The CDR3 region has the DNA TGTGCCAGCAGTGTTCTAGCTGGCAGCTACGAGCAGTACTTC.

This clonotype was observed at least ten times. The rearrangement uses TRBV5-1 and TRBJ2-7, with 7 bases fitting TRBD1. Looked up from germline, CDR1 is SGHRS and CDR2 is YFSETQ. The V segment lost 4 bases and the J segment 4 bases; nucleotides outside the gene matches: 11. This CDR3 spans 15 amino acids. CDR3 residues: CASSLRRQGNYEQYF. The CDR3 coding sequence is TGCGCCAGCAGCCTCAGGAGACAGGGTAATTACGAGCAGTACTTC.

This clonotype showed up just a few times. The CDR3 loop reads CASSPGTVYSNQPQHF. CDR3 bases: TGTGCCAGCAGTCCCGGGACAGTTTATAGCAATCAGCCCCAGCATTTT. V usage is TRBV27 and J usage is TRBJ1-5; 7 nucleotides line up with TRBD1. Germline CDR1 MNHEY, CDR2 SMNVEV (reference sequence). Unmatched junction bases numbered 7, after V lost 5 bases and J lost 0 bases. CDR3 length: 16 amino acids.

This clonotype was detected ten times or more. The rearrangement links TRBV11-1 to TRBJ2-4; possibly TRBD1 or TRBD2 for D (5 bases each). Germline CDR1 SGHAT, CDR2 FQDESV (reference sequence). The V end lost 2 bases, the J end lost 0 bases, and 17 bases lay between the germline ends. CDR3 length equals 18 residues. The CDR3 DNA reads TGTGCCAGCAGCTTATATAGGGACGGTCGGCTAGCCAAAAACATTCAGTACTTC. Its protein is CASSLYRDGRLAKNIQYF.

This clonotype came up many times. The chain has TRBV10-3 and TRBJ2-5; D gene ambiguous. The CDR3 is made up of 12 amino acids. The ends were cut back, 0 bases at V and 5 bases at J, with 4 bases in the middle. Germline-derived CDR1 and CDR2 are ENHRY and SYGVKD. The chain's CDR3 is CAISESEETQYF. The CDR3 bases are TGTGCCATCAGTGAGTCGGAGGAGACCCAGTACTTC.

This clonotype turned up a few times. Here the CDR3 reads CASSFRGNTEAFF. In DNA, the CDR3 is TGTGCCAGCAGTTTCCGCGGGAACACTGAAGCTTTCTTT. This chain links TRBV6-6 with TRBJ1-1; D not certain. Trimming removed 4 bases at V and 1 base at J, with 7 bases between. Germline CDR1 MNHNY, CDR2 SVGAGI (reference sequence). The CDR3 length is 13 residues.

There are many counts of this clonotype. The chain is built from TRBV27 and TRBJ1-2, with 7 bases fitting TRBD1. Germline V gene sequence: CDR1 MNHEY, CDR2 SMNVEV (reference sequence). CDR3 length equals 12 residues. V lost 8 bases to trimming and J lost 5 bases; unmatched junction nucleotides: 5. CDR3 loop: CASGSGGYGYTF. The CDR3 DNA sequence: TGTGCCAGCGGCTCAGGGGGGTATGGCTACACCTTC.

The rearrangement joins TRBV28 to TRBJ2-1; TRBD2 matches 7 bases. V lost 6 bases and J lost 1; bases outside the gene matches: 12. Germline CDR1 and CDR2: MDHEN and SYDVKM. The CDR3 is made up of 17 amino acids. The CDR3 loop reads CASSRLQREGSYNEQFF. CDR3 DNA: TGTGCCAGCAGCCGACTCCAGCGGGAAGGGTCCTACAATGAGCAGTTCTTC.

This clonotype has ten or more counts. V and J are TRBV7-9 and TRBJ2-1; TRBD2 matches 8 bases. V shed 1 base and J 5 bases; nucleotides not matched to a gene: 4. The CDR3 is 15 residues long. From germline, CDR1 is SEHNR and CDR2 FQNEAQ (reference sequence). The CDR3 loop reads CASSLELAVNNEQFF. In DNA form, the CDR3 reads TGTGCCAGCAGCTTAGAACTAGCGGTGAACAATGAGCAGTTCTTC.

The J gene is TRBJ2-1, the V gene TRBV28, with 11 positions matching TRBD2. J lost 9 bases, V lost 5 bases, and 6 bases had no gene match. The CDR3 length is 14 residues. CDR1 and CDR2 (germline): MDHEN, SYDVKM. The CDR3 protein is CASSLLAGGREQFF. The CDR3 DNA is TGTGCCAGCAGTCTGTTAGCGGGAGGGCGTGAGCAGTTCTTC.

This clonotype was seen at least ten times. The chain has TRBV5-1 and TRBJ2-2, with D maybe TRBD1 (6 bases). Trimming removed 0 bases at V and 0 bases at J, with 12 bases between. This CDR3 is built from 17 residues. Germline V gene lookup returns CDR1 SGHRS and CDR2 YFSETQ. In DNA, the CDR3 is TGCGCCAGCAGCTTGGGAGCCAGGGGATCGAACACCGGGGAGCTGTTTTTT. Translating gives CASSLGARGSNTGELFF. Using reference TRBV5-1 and TRBJ2-2 for the parts outside the CDR3, the full variable domain is KAGVTQTPRYLIKTRGQQVTLSCSPISGHRSVSWYQQTPGQGLQFLFEYFSETQRNKGNFPGRFSGRQFSNSRSEMNVSTLELGDSALYLCASSLGARGSNTGELFFGEGSRLTVL.

The V and J genes are TRBV4-2 and TRBJ2-7; D possibly corresponds to TRBD1 (6 bases). V lost 2 bases, J lost 1 base, and 9 bases lay in between. CDR1 is LGHNA, CDR2 YNFKEQ, per germline. The CDR3 covers 14 residues. The CDR3 DNA reads TGTGCCAGCAGCCAATTGGACAGTTCCTACGAGCAGTACTTC. Residues: CASSQLDSSYEQYF.

In the case of this clonotype: This may come from a read error, since a much larger clone is one base off. The chain has TRBV10-2 and TRBJ2-1, with D possibly matching TRBD1 (5 bases). This CDR3 contains 12 residues. The V gene's germline CDR1 is WSHSY and CDR2 SAAADI. The CDR3, as DNA: TGCACCAGCAAGACAGATTACAATGAGCAGTTCTTC. It translates to CTSKTDYNEQFF.

This clonotype has at least ten counts. The V and J genes are TRBV7-2 and TRBJ2-5; no definite D call. Germline values: CDR1 SGHTA, CDR2 FQGNSA. V gave up 5 bases and J gave up 1 base, with 14 bases separating them. The CDR3 is 15 residues long. The CDR3 spells CASSAEGYLQETQYF. The CDR3 region has the DNA TGTGCCAGCAGCGCCGAAGGATACCTCCAAGAGACCCAGTACTTC.

This chain joins TRBV5-6 and TRBJ2-5; 7 nucleotides align to TRBD2. V trimming: 0 bases; J trimming: 2 bases; junction bases outside the gene matches: 7. The germline V gene encodes CDR1 SGHDT and CDR2 YYEEEE. This CDR3 comprises 16 residues. The CDR3 protein is CASSLGVGGTQETQYF. The CDR3 DNA reads TGTGCCAGCAGCTTGGGGGTCGGGGGGACTCAAGAGACCCAGTACTTC.

This clonotype was counted at least ten times. The chain uses TRBV4-3 and TRBJ2-5; D remains unclear. Germline assignment: CDR1 LGHNA and CDR2 YSLEER. V dropped 0 bases and J dropped 2 bases, with 10 bases sitting between them. This CDR3 spans 15 amino acids. CDR3: CASSQDHVVQETQYF. CDR3 nucleotide sequence: TGCGCCAGCAGCCAAGATCATGTGGTTCAAGAGACCCAGTACTTC.

This clonotype was counted many times. This chain links TRBV12-3 or TRBV12-4 with TRBJ2-7; D is ambiguous. V lost 3 bases and J 2 bases, leaving 11 bases between the germline ends. CDR3 length: 14 residues. The CDR3 DNA follows: TGTGCCAGCAGTTTTCACAGAAGTACCTACGAGCAGTACTTC. It is translated as CASSFHRSTYEQYF.

This clonotype has more than one count but fewer than ten. J is TRBJ2-3 and V is TRBV6-2 or TRBV6-3, with a weak D call TRBD1 (7 bases). This CDR3 contains 16 residues. In germline, CDR1 is MNHEY, CDR2 SVGEGT. Trimming pared 7 bases from V and 2 bases from J, leaving 19 bases between. CDR3 residues: CASTGLRGQDTDTQYF. For the CDR3, the DNA is TGTGCCAGCACGGGACTTAGGGGGCAGGACACAGATACGCAGTATTTT.

This chain links TRBV4-3 with TRBJ2-2; D may be TRBD2 (6 bases). The V and J ends lost 2 bases and 4 bases respectively, with 20 bases between them. Germline loops: CDR1 LGHNA, CDR2 YSLEER. This CDR3 has 18 amino acids. CDR3 DNA sequence: TGCGCCAGCAGCCAACCTCCGGGGACTCTGGACGGCACCGGGGAGCTGTTTTTT. Translating it yields CASSQPPGTLDGTGELFF.

The sample holds many counts of this clonotype. This chain joins TRBV7-9 and TRBJ2-5, with TRBD2 identical over 11 bases. This CDR3 is built from 16 residues. In germline, CDR1 is SEHNR, CDR2 FQNEAQ (reference sequence). Unmatched junction bases numbered 8, after V lost 5 bases and J lost 3 bases. The chain's CDR3 is CASSQGLAEGKETQYF. Written as DNA, the CDR3 is TGTGCCAGCAGCCAGGGACTAGCGGAGGGAAAAGAGACCCAGTACTTC.

V gene TRBV27 combines with J gene TRBJ2-3, with 12 nucleotides matching TRBD2. V dropped 6 bases and J dropped 2; count of bases not matched to a gene: 6. The CDR3 is 16 amino acids. Germline V gives CDR1 MNHEY, CDR2 SMNVEV (reference sequence). In DNA, the CDR3 is TGTGCCAGCAGAGTCGGACTAGCGGGATTCACAGATACGCAGTATTTT. Residues: CASRVGLAGFTDTQYF.

This clonotype was picked up many times. The chain uses TRBV12-3 or TRBV12-4 and TRBJ2-7; D call uncertain. This CDR3 contains 14 residues. V lost 5 bases, J lost 3 bases, and 14 bases lay in between. This chain's CDR3 is CASSPPLTFYEQYF. The CDR3, as DNA: TGTGCCAGCAGTCCCCCTTTGACCTTCTACGAGCAGTACTTC.

A few counts support this clonotype. CDR3 protein: CASSQLLGLANTHNEQFF. The CDR3 DNA is TGCGCCAGCAGCCAATTGTTGGGACTAGCCAACACCCACAATGAGCAGTTCTTC. This chain connects TRBV4-3 to TRBJ2-1; 9 bases line up with TRBD2. CDR3 length equals 18 residues. The ends lost 2 bases at V and 5 bases at J; junction bases unmatched: 13. In germline, CDR1 is LGHNA, CDR2 YSLEER.

This clonotype was picked up many times. The chain recombines TRBV12-5 with TRBJ2-1, with TRBD1 matching over 8 bases. After removal of 0 bases from V and 6 bases from J, the junction contained 7 bases not matched to a gene. Germline CDR1 and CDR2: LGHNT and FRNRAP. The CDR3 spans 16 residues. CDR3 loop: CASGLVSQGAVNEQFF. The CDR3 nucleotides read TGTGCTAGTGGTTTGGTATCTCAGGGGGCTGTCAATGAGCAGTTCTTC.

This clonotype was found many times. Because the CDR3's place on the DNA is in doubt, the DNA is left out and the CDR3 is given as listed by TCRdb. The chain carries TRBV6-2 or TRBV6-3 and TRBJ2-7. Germline CDR1 reads MNHEY; CDR2 reads SVGEGT. The CDR3 is 12 residues long, ends included. This chain's CDR3 is CASSYFGNEQYF.

In this sample, this clonotype turned up many times. The CDR3 spells CASSPQGPDTQYF. The CDR3 bases are TGTGCCAGCAGTCCCCAGGGGCCAGATACGCAGTATTTT. The chain employs TRBV28 and TRBJ2-3; D is perhaps TRBD1 (6 bases). V was shortened by 5 bases and J by 4 bases, with 10 bases between the two germline ends. The germline V gene encodes CDR1 MDHEN and CDR2 SYDVKM. This CDR3 spans 13 amino acids.

Ten or more counts support this clonotype. The rearrangement uses TRBV20-1 and TRBJ1-1; no clear D. This CDR3 contains 12 residues. The germline gives CDR1 DFQATT, CDR2 SNEGSKA (reference sequence). Trimming removed 1 base from V and 7 bases from J, with 10 bases in between. The CDR3, as DNA: TGCAGTGCTAGAGCTCTTGACCGTGAAGCTTTCTTT. Amino acid sequence: CSARALDREAFF.

There are many counts of this clonotype. This chain connects TRBV6-1 to TRBJ2-7; 8 bases fit TRBD1. Germline V gene lookup returns CDR1 MNHNS and CDR2 SASEGT. The CDR3 loop spans 14 amino acids. The V segment lost 4 bases and the J segment 1 base; nucleotides outside the gene matches: 3. CDR3 sequence (DNA): TGTGCCAGCAGTGTGACAGGGGATTCCTACGAGCAGTACTTC. Encoded protein: CASSVTGDSYEQYF.

This clonotype has at least ten counts. V usage is TRBV5-6 and J usage is TRBJ2-3, with D unresolved. The CDR3 covers 13 residues. Trimming took 4 bases from V and 6 from J, leaving 12 bases between them. Germline assignment: CDR1 SGHDT and CDR2 YYEEEE. The CDR3 reads CASSSPPFDTQYF. The CDR3 DNA sequence: TGTGCCAGCAGCAGTCCCCCTTTTGATACGCAGTATTTT.